Shown below are 4 T cell receptor beta chains from a single sample sequenced in a study of cytomegalovirus exposure and HLA in healthy donors. In the PCR, 60 Vbeta and 13 Jbeta primers were used. TCRdb keeps only in-frame clones here, not all; method: immunoSEQ multiplex PCR. The table lists approximately 84,000 clones, roughly 80% of them singletons. Sequencing used PBMCs. These receptors came from a man aged 35-49 years in good health and CMV-seronegative.

V usage is TRBV5-8 and J usage is TRBJ1-3; possibly TRBD1 for D (5 bases). CDR1 is SGHTS, CDR2 YDEGEE, per germline. The CDR3 runs to 16 residues. The V end lost 0 bases, the J end lost 4 bases, and 14 bases lay between the germline ends. The chain's CDR3 is CASSLEAGRGGNTIYF. CDR3 bases: TGTGCCAGCAGCTTGGAGGCGGGGCGAGGAGGAAACACCATATATTTT.

The chain recombines TRBV5-1 with TRBJ2-3, with 10 bases that match TRBD1. Germline V gene sequence: CDR1 SGHRS, CDR2 YFSETQ. V gave up 1 base and J gave up 3 bases; unmatched junction bases: 17. The CDR3 totals 20 residues. The CDR3 DNA reads as TGCGCCAGCAGCTTGATTGGTGGGACAGGGGATGGGGGCCGTACAGATACGCAGTATTTT. It yields the protein CASSLIGGTGDGGRTDTQYF.

The chain uses TRBV7-6 and TRBJ2-3, with a tentative D call TRBD2 (6 bases). The V gene lost 2 bases and the J gene lost 0 bases, with 9 bases spanning the gap. CDR1 SGHVS and CDR2 FNYEAQ come from the germline V gene. There are 15 residues in the CDR3. The CDR3 loop reads CASSLRGGSTDTQYF. For the CDR3, the DNA is TGTGCCAGCAGCTTAAGGGGAGGTAGCACAGATACGCAGTATTTT.

This clone occurred once. The gene calls are TRBV11-2 and TRBJ2-1; tentatively, D is TRBD1 (6 bases). V was clipped by 1 base and J by 15 bases, with 10 bases between them. This CDR3 is built from 11 residues. Germline V CDR1 and CDR2: SGHAT, FQNNGV. The CDR3 DNA reads TGTGCCAGCAGCTTAGCAGGGGTGTGGTTCTTC. It encodes CASSLAGVWFF.